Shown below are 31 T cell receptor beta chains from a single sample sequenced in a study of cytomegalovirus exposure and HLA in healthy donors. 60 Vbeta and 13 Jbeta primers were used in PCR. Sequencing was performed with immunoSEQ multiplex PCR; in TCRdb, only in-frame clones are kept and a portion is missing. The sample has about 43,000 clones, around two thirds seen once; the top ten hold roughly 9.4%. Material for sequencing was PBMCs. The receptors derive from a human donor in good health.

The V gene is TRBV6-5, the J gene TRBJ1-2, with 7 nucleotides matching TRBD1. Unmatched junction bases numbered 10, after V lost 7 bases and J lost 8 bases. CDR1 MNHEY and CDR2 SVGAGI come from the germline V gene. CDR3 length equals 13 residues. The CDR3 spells CASTQDRAYGYTF. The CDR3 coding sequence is TGTGCCAGCACCCAAGACAGGGCATACGGCTACACCTTC.

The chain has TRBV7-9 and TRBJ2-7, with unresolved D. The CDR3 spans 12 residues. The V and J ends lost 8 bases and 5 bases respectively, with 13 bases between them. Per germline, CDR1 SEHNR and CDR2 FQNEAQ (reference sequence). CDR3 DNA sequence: TGTGCCAGCCGGCGGTACCGGGACGAGCAGTACTTC. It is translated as CASRRYRDEQYF.

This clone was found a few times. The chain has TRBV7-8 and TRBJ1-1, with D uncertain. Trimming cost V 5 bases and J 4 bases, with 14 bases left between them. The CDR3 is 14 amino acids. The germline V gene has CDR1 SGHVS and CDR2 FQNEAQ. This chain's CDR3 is CASSQVGSPTEAFF. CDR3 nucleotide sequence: TGTGCCAGCAGCCAGGTCGGGAGCCCCACTGAAGCTTTCTTT.

CDR3 residues: CASSRSGHRETQYF. CDR3 bases: TGTGCCAGCAGCCGAAGCGGCCACCGTGAGACCCAGTACTTC. V gene TRBV7-7 combines with J gene TRBJ2-5, with D tentatively TRBD2 (5 bases). Trimming cost V 5 bases and J 5 bases, with 15 bases left between them. Germline CDR1 reads SSHAT; CDR2 reads FNYEAQ (reference sequence). The CDR3 contains 14 residues.

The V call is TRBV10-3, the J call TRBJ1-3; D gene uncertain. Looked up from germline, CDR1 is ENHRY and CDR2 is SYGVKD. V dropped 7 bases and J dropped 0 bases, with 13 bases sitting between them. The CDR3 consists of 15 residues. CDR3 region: CAITAGLSSGNTIYF. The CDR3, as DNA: TGTGCCATCACAGCAGGTCTAAGCTCTGGAAACACCATATATTTT.

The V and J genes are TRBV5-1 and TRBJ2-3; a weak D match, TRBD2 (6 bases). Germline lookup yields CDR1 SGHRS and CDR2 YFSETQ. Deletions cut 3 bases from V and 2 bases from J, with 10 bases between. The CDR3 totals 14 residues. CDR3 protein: CASSSGTSTDTQYF. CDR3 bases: TGCGCCAGCAGCTCCGGGACTTCCACAGATACGCAGTATTTT.

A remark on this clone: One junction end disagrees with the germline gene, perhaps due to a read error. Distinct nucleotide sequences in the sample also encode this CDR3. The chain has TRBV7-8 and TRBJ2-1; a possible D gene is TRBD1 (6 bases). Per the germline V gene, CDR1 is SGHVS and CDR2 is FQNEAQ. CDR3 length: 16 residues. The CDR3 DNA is TGTGCCAGCAGCCCTCCTGGGACAAGGACCTACAATGAGCAATTCTTC. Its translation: CASSPPGTRTYNEQFF.

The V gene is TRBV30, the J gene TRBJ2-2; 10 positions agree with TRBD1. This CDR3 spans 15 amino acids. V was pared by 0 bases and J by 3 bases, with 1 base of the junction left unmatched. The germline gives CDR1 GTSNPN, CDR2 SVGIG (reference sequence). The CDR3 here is CAWSVGQGDTGELFF. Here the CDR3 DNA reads TGTGCCTGGAGTGTCGGACAGGGGGACACCGGGGAGCTGTTTTTT.

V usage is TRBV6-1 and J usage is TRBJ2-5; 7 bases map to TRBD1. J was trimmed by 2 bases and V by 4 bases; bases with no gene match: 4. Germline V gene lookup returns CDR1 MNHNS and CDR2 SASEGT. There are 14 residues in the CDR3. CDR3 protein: CASSAGQTQETQYF. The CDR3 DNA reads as TGTGCCAGCAGTGCGGGACAGACGCAAGAGACCCAGTACTTC.

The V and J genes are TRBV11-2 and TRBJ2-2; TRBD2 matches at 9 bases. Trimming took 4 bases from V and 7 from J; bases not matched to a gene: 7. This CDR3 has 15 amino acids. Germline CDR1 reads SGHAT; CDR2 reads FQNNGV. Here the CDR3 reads CASSSRGGAGGELFF. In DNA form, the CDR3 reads TGTGCCAGCAGCTCTCGCGGGGGGGCCGGCGGGGAGCTGTTTTTT.

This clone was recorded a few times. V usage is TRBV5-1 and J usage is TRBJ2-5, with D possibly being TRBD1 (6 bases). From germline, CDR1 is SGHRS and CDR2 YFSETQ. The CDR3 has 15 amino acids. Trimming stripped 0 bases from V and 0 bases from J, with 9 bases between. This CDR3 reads CASSLATGNQETQYF. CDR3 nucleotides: TGCGCCAGCAGCTTGGCGACAGGCAACCAAGAGACCCAGTACTTC.

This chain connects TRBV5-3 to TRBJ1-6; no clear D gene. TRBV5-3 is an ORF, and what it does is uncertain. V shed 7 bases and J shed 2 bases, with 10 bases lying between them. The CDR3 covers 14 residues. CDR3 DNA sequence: TGTGCCAGAGCGGCCGGTCCCTATAATTCACCCCTCCACTTT. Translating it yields CARAAGPYNSPLHF.

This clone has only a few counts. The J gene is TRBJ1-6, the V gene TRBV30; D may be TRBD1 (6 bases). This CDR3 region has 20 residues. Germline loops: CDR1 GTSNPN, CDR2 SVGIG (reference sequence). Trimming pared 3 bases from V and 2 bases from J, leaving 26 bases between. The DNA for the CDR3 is TGTGCCTGGAGCGGGCGGCAGGGGTTTTTCCTGGGGGCCTATAATTCACCCCTCCACTTT. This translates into CAWSGRQGFFLGAYNSPLHF.

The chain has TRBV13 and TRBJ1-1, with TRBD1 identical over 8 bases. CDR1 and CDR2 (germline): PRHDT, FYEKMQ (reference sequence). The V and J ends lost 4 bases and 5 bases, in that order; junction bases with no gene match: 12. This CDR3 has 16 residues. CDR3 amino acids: CASSSGSTGVRTEAFF. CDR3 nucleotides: TGTGCCAGCAGCTCCGGTTCGACAGGGGTTAGAACTGAAGCTTTCTTT.

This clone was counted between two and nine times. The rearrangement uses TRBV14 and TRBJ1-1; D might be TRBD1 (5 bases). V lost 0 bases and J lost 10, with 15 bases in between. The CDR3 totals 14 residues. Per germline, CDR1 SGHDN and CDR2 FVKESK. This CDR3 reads CASSQDGARASAFF. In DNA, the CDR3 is TGTGCCAGCAGCCAAGATGGGGCCAGAGCGTCAGCTTTCTTT.

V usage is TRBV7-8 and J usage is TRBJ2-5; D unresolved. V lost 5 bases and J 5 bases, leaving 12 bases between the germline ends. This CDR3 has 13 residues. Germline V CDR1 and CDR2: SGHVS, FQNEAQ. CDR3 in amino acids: CASSPNVRETQYF. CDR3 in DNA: TGTGCCAGCAGCCCCAACGTCAGGGAGACCCAGTACTTC.

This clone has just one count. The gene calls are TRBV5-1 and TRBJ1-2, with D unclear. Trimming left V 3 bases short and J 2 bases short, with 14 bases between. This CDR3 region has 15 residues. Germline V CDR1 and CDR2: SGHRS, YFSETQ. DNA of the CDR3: TGCGCCAGCAGCTCTGACATACCGAGAAACTATGGCTACACCTTC. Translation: CASSSDIPRNYGYTF. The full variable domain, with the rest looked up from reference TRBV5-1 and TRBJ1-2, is KAGVTQTPRYLIKTRGQQVTLSCSPISGHRSVSWYQQTPGQGLQFLFEYFSETQRNKGNFPGRFSGRQFSNSRSEMNVSTLELGDSALYLCASSSDIPRNYGYTFGSGTRLTVV.

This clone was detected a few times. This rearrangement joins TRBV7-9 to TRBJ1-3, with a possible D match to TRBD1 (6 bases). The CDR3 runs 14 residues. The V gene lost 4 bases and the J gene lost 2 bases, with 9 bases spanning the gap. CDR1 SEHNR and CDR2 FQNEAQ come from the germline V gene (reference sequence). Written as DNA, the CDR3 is TGTGCCAGCAGCTCAACAGGGCCTGGAAACACCATATATTTT. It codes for CASSSTGPGNTIYF.

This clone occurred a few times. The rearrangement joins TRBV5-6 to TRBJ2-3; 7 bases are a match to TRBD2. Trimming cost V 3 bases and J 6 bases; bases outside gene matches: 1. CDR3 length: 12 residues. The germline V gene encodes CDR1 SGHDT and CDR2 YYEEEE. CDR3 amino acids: CASSWGGDTQYF. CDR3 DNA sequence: TGTGCCAGCAGCTGGGGGGGGGATACGCAGTATTTT.

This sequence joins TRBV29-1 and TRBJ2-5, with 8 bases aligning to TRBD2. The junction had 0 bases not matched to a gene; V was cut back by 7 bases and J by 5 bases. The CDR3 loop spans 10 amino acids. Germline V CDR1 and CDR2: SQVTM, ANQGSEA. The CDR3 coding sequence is TGCAGCGGCGGGGGGGAGACCCAGTACTTC. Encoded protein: CSGGGETQYF.

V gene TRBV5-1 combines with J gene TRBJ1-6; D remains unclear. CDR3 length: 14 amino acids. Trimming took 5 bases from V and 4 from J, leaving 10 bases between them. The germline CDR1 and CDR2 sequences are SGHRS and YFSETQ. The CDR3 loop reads CASSWQFYNSPLHF. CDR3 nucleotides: TGCGCCAGCAGTTGGCAGTTTTATAATTCACCCCTCCACTTT.

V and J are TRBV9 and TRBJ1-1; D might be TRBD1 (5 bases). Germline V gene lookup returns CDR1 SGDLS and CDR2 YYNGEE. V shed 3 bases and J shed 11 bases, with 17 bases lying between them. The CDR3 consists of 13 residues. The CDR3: CASSASLAGHAFF. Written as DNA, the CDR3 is TGTGCCAGCAGCGCCTCCCTCGCGGGGCATGCTTTCTTT. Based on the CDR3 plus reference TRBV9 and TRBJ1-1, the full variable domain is DSGVTQTPKHLITATGQRVTLRCSPRSGDLSVYWYQQSLDQGLQFLIQYYNGEERAKGNILERFSAQQFPDLHSELNLSSLELGDSALYFCASSASLAGHAFFGQGTRLTVV.

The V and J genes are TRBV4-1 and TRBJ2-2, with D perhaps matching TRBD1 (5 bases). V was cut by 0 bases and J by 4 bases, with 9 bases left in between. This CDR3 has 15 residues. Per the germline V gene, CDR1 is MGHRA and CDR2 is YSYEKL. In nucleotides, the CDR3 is TGCGCCAGCAGCCAAGAGACAGTACGCACCGGGGAGCTGTTTTTT. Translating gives CASSQETVRTGELFF.

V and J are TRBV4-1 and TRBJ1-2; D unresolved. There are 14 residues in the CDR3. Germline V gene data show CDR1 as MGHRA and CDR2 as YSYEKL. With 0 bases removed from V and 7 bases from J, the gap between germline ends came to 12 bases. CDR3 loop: CASSQESTGIGYTF. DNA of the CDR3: TGCGCCAGCAGCCAAGAATCGACGGGGATTGGCTACACCTTC.

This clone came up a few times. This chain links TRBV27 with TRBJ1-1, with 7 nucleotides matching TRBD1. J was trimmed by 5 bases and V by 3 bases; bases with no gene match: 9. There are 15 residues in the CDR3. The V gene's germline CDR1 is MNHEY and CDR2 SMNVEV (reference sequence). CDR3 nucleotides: TGTGCCAGCAGTTTTAGTACTGAGGGGGCGACTGAAGCTTTCTTT. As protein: CASSFSTEGATEAFF.

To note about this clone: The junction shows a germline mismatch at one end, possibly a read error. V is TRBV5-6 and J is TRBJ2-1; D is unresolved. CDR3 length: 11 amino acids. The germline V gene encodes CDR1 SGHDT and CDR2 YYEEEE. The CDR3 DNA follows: TGTGCCAGCAGTTCCTTCAATGAGCAGTTCTTC. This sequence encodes CASSSFNEQFF.

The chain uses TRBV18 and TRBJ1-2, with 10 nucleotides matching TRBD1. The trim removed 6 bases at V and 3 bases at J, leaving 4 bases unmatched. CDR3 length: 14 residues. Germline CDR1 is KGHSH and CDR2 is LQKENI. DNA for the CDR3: TGTGCCAGCTCCCTGGACAGGGGGTACTATGGCTACACCTTC. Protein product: CASSLDRGYYGYTF.

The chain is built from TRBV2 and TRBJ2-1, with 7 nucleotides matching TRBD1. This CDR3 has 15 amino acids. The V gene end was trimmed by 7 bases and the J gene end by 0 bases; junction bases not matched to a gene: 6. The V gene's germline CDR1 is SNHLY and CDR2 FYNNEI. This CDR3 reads CASTRQGSSYNEQFF. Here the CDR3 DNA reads TGTGCCAGCACACGACAGGGTAGCTCCTACAATGAGCAGTTCTTC.

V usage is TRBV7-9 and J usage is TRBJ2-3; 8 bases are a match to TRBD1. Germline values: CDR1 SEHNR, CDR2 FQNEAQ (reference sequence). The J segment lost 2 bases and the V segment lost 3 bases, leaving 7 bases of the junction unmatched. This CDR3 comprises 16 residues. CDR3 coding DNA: TGTGCCAGCAGCTTGGGACAGGCATCTATCACAGATACGCAGTATTTT. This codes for CASSLGQASITDTQYF.

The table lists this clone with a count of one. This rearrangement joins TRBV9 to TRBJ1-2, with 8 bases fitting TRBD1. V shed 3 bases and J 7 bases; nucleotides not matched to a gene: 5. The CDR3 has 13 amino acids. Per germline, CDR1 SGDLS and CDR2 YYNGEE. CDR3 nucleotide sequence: TGTGCCAGCAGCGCATGGACAGGGACTGGCTACACCTTC. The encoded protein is CASSAWTGTGYTF.

DNA for the CDR3: TGTGCCAGCAGCCCGGGACAGGGCAGTGGGTACCAAGAGACCCAGTACTTC. This sequence encodes CASSPGQGSGYQETQYF. This chain joins TRBV2 and TRBJ2-5, with 9 positions matching TRBD1. The CDR3 has 17 amino acids. The germline gives CDR1 SNHLY, CDR2 FYNNEI. V was clipped by 6 bases and J by 0 bases; unmatched bases: 11. Combining the CDR3 with reference TRBV2 and TRBJ2-5 gives the whole variable domain EPEVTQTPSHQVTQMGQEVILRCVPISNHLYFYWYRQILGQKVEFLVSFYNNEISEKSEIFDDQFSVERPDGSNFTLKIRSTKLEDSAMYFCASSPGQGSGYQETQYFGPGTRLLVL.